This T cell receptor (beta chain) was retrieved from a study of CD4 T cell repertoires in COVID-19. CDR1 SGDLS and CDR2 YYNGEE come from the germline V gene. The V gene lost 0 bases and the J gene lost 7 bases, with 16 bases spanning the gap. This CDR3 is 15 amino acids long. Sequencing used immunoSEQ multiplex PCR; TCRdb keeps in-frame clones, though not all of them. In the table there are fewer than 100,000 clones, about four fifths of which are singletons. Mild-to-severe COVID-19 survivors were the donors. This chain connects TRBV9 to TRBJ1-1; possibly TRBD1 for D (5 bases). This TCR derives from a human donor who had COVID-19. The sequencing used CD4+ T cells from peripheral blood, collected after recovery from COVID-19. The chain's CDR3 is CASSVDIGAFGEAFF. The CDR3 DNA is TGTGCCAGCAGCGTAGATATAGGGGCTTTCGGTGAAGCTTTCTTT.